Below are 2 T cell receptor beta chains sequenced from a single sample in a study of regulatory and conventional T cells in RAG deficiency. The assay was immunoSEQ multiplex PCR, and TCRdb's table has in-frame clones only and misses some. The profile shows more than 30,000 clones, more than 80% of them singletons. The sample also formed part of further work on regulatory T cells. That work adds: Amplification used 52 TRBV primers and 13 TRBJ primers.

Sequencing used CD8+ T cells sorted from blood. The receptors stem from a human donor in good health.

The chain has TRBV27 and TRBJ2-1; a weak D match, TRBD2 (6 bases). The CDR3 consists of 12 residues. The ends were cut back, 6 bases at V and 9 bases at J, with 12 bases in the middle. Germline loops: CDR1 MNHEY, CDR2 SMNVEV (reference sequence). The CDR3, as DNA: TGTGCCAGCAGCTTGGAGGGATCTGAGCAGTTCTTC. Translated: CASSLEGSEQFF.

The genes are TRBV13 and TRBJ2-1; 10 nucleotides match TRBD1. Germline-derived CDR1 and CDR2 are PRHDT and FYEKMQ (reference sequence). The CDR3 runs 17 residues. The trim removed 2 bases at V and 4 bases at J, leaving 8 bases unmatched. CDR3 DNA: TGTGCCAGCAGCTTAAGGTACACGGGACAGGGGTACAATGAGCAGTTCTTC. Protein product: CASSLRYTGQGYNEQFF. Together with reference TRBV13 and TRBJ2-1, the CDR3 gives the full variable domain: AAGVIQSPRHLIKEKRETATLKCYPIPRHDTVYWYQQGPGQDPQFLISFYEKMQSDKGSIPDRFSAQQFSDYHSELNMSSLELGDSALYFCASSLRYTGQGYNEQFFGPGTRLTVL.